The following is a T cell receptor (beta chain) sequence with its context. There is no known antigen for this receptor. No base quality information exists; no much larger clone differs at one position. The CDR3, from cysteine to phenylalanine, totals 14 residues. The kept DNA is CDR3 alone, 42 bases in frame from the first base. At the junction V is shortened by 5 bases and J by 6 bases, with 17 bases in between. From the germline V gene, CDR1 is SGHTA and CDR2 is FQGNSA. The record originates from a study of T cell changes during pregnancy in multiple sclerosis (dated by TCRdb to between 2017 and 2020). With regard to the full study: In women with multiple sclerosis, the researchers looked at how the T cell repertoire shifted as pregnancy progressed.

Library creation used the immunoSEQ multiplex PCR assay. TCRdb holds this immuneACCESS table with in-frame rearrangements only. Some clones are missing; in checked studies, unresolved V genes explain under half, and the rest has no known cause. In all, the sample holds around 36,000 clones, and about 92% of those were seen once. The ten largest account for 10% to 15% of the sample. The clonotype originates from a female donor with multiple sclerosis, enrolled in a pregnancy study. The starting material was CD8+ T cells from peripheral blood mononuclear cells, obtained in the first trimester of pregnancy. The chain joins TRBV7-2 to TRBJ2-7, and possibly TRBD2, on 6 matching bases. The CDR3 sequence is CASSRGAFVVEQYF. The DNA sequence reads TGTGCCAGCAGCCGCGGGGCTTTCGTGGTCGAGCAGTACTTC.